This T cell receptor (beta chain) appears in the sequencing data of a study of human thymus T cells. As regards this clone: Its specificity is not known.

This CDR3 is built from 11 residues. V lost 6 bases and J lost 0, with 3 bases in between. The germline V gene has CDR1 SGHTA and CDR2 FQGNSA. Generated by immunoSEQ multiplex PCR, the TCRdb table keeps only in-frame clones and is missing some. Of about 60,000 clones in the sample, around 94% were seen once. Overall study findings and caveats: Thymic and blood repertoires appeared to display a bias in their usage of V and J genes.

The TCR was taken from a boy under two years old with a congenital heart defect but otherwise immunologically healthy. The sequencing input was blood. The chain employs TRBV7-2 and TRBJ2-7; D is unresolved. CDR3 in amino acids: CASRDSYEQYF. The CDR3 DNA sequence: TGTGCCAGCAGGGACTCCTACGAGCAGTACTTC.